These 22 T cell receptor beta chains were all obtained from the same sample, sequenced in a study of tumor and adjacent non-tumor tissue in lung cancer. No cell sorting was done before RNA was extracted from the tissue. The library came from three nested PCR rounds adapted from ARM-PCR protocols. TCRdb called the multiplex PCR reads again in MiXCR, with one record for every CDR3 protein. The top ten clones hold 10% to 15% of a sample with 130,000 or so distinct CDR3 sequences, roughly 64% of them seen once. The specimen was lung tumor tissue. The receptors originated from a man aged 25-45 years with non-small cell lung cancer.

To note about this clonotype: A much larger clone lies a single base off, so this may be a read error. This rearrangement joins TRBV6-2 or TRBV6-3 to TRBJ2-5; 7 nucleotides match TRBD2. Germline V gene data show CDR1 as MNHEY and CDR2 as SVGEGT. The CDR3 is 17 amino acids. In DNA, the CDR3 is TGTGCCAGCAATTACTCGCTAGCGGAGCCTCCCCAAGAGACCCAGTACTTC. Its translation: CASNYSLAEPPQETQYF.

This clonotype was counted many times. This chain uses TRBV20-1 with TRBJ2-3, with a weak D call TRBD2 (6 bases). This CDR3 spans 14 amino acids. V gave up 5 bases and J gave up 0 bases, with 12 bases separating them. Germline V gene data show CDR1 as DFQATT and CDR2 as SNEGSKA (reference sequence). The CDR3: CSAFAGISTDTQYF. The DNA of the CDR3 is TGCAGTGCTTTTGCGGGGATTAGCACAGATACGCAGTATTTT.

As to this clonotype: It may be a read error: a sequence one base away is much more abundant. This chain joins TRBV7-9 and TRBJ1-2, with TRBD1 identical over 7 bases. The CDR3 extends over 12 amino acids. Germline V gives CDR1 SEHNR, CDR2 FQNEAQ (reference sequence). The CDR3 region is CSSSPGGYGYTF. CDR3 bases: TGTTCCAGCAGCCCAGGGGGCTATGGCTACACCTTC.

In the case of this clonotype: One end of the junction does not line up with germline, which may come from a read error. The V gene is TRBV11-1, the J gene TRBJ1-1, with D hard to call. The CDR3 has 14 amino acids. Per germline, CDR1 SGHAT and CDR2 FQDESV (reference sequence). The chain's CDR3 is CASSPGGLKTEAFF. In nucleotides, the CDR3 is TGTGCTAGCAGTCCTGGCGGATTGAAAACTGAAGCTTTCTTT.

Of note for this clonotype: A much larger clonotype is one base distant, so this may be a read error. The chain has TRBV20-1 and TRBJ1-2, with 8 bases lining up with TRBD1. Germline loops: CDR1 DFQATT, CDR2 SNEGSKA (reference sequence). With 8 bases clipped from V and 4 bases from J, the junction kept 12 bases outside the gene matches. This CDR3 is 14 amino acids long. The CDR3 loop reads CSTRQGARIYGYTF. CDR3 nucleotides: TGCAGTACTCGTCAGGGGGCGCGAATCTATGGCTACACCTTC.

Note on this clonotype: At one boundary the junction diverges from the germline segment, which might be a read error. The V and J genes are TRBV4-1 and TRBJ2-1; D tentatively reads TRBD1 or TRBD2 (6 bases each). The CDR3 has 17 residues. Germline V gives CDR1 MGHRA, CDR2 YSYEKL. The CDR3 DNA is TGCGCCAGCAGCCAGGACACAGGGACTCCTTACTACAATGAGCAGTCCTTC. It encodes CASSQDTGTPYYNEQSF.

With respect to this clonotype: A single base separates this from a much larger clone, so it may be a read error. The chain carries TRBV6-5 and TRBJ2-7; TRBD2 matches at 7 bases. Germline V gene sequence: CDR1 MNHEY, CDR2 SVGAGI. The CDR3 has 14 residues. The CDR3 region is CASSGRGPPYERYF. The DNA of the CDR3 is TGTGCCAGCAGTGGGAGGGGCCCCCCCTACGAGCGGTACTTC.

This clonotype was detected many times. V usage is TRBV10-3 and J usage is TRBJ2-2, with 7 bases that match TRBD2. The CDR3 contains 15 residues. Germline CDR1 ENHRY, CDR2 SYGVKD. J lost 4 bases, V lost 3 bases, and 5 bases had no gene match. CDR3 in amino acids: CAISETSDITGELFF. The CDR3 DNA reads as TGTGCCATCAGTGAAACTAGCGATATCACCGGGGAGCTGTTTTTT.

Concerning this clonotype: A read error is likely, as this CDR3 ends without the conserved phenylalanine or tryptophan. This sequence joins TRBV12-5 and TRBJ2-3, with D possibly being TRBD1 (5 bases). This CDR3 is built from 15 residues. The V gene lost 0 bases and the J gene lost 4 bases, with 11 bases spanning the gap. Germline V gene data show CDR1 as LGHNT and CDR2 as FRNRAP. In DNA, the CDR3 is TGTGCTAGTGGTTTGGTATCAGGGATGGCAGATACGCAGTATTAT. Translated, it gives CASGLVSGMADTQYY.

About this clonotype itself: An end of the junction differs from the germline gene, which may be a read error. This chain connects TRBV20-1 to TRBJ1-5; D gene ambiguous. Germline V gene data show CDR1 as DFQATT and CDR2 as SNEGSKA (reference sequence). The CDR3 is made up of 14 amino acids. In DNA, the CDR3 is TGCAGTGCTAGTACCGAAATAAGAAATCAGTCCCAGCATTTT. As protein: CSASTEIRNQSQHF.

This clonotype was detected ten times or more. V is TRBV11-1 and J is TRBJ2-7, with 9 bases that match TRBD2. The length of the CDR3 is 13 residues. Trimming took 5 bases from V and 9 from J; bases not matched to a gene: 8. The V gene's germline CDR1 is SGHAT and CDR2 FQDESV (reference sequence). In nucleotides, the CDR3 is TGTGCCAGCAGCCGTAGCGGGAGTTGGGCGCAGTACTTC. Translated: CASSRSGSWAQYF.

This clonotype occurred many times. The chain is built from TRBV12-3 or TRBV12-4 and TRBJ2-4; 8 nucleotides agree with TRBD1. CDR3 size: 14 residues. Trimming took 6 bases from V and 5 from J; bases not matched to a gene: 6. CDR3 DNA: TGTGCCAGCAGCCCTGGACAGGGCGAAAACATTCAGTACTTC. Its protein product is CASSPGQGENIQYF.

V usage is TRBV11-2 and J usage is TRBJ2-3; tentative D call: TRBD2 (5 bases). V was trimmed by 5 bases and J by 4 bases, leaving 25 bases between them. The germline V gene has CDR1 SGHAT and CDR2 FQNNGV. The CDR3 contains 18 residues. As DNA, the CDR3 is TGTGCCAGCAGCCTGGGAGATGATCGGCCCAGGAGAGCAGATACGCAGTATTTT. Its translation is CASSLGDDRPRRADTQYF.

As for this clonotype: This sequence may be a read error, since a much larger clone differs from it by one base. The chain recombines TRBV6-5 with TRBJ2-1; D may be TRBD1 or TRBD2 (6 bases each). Germline CDR1 MNHEY, CDR2 SVGAGI. The CDR3 runs 13 residues. Here the CDR3 reads CASSGGSYNEKFF. CDR3 coding DNA: TGTGCCAGCAGCGGGGGCTCCTACAATGAGAAGTTCTTC.

On this clonotype itself: A much more abundant neighbour one base away suggests this may be a read error. The CDR3: CSARNRDGNQSQHF. CDR3 bases: TGCAGTGCTAGAAACAGGGACGGCAATCAGTCCCAGCATTTT. V is TRBV20-1 and J is TRBJ1-5; perhaps TRBD1 as D (6 bases). The CDR3 consists of 14 residues. CDR1 and CDR2 (germline): DFQATT, SNEGSKA (reference sequence).

V is TRBV11-1 and J is TRBJ1-1, with D unclear. The V gene lost 5 bases and the J gene lost 3 bases, with 7 bases spanning the gap. The CDR3 length is 12 residues. Per germline, CDR1 SGHAT and CDR2 FQDESV (reference sequence). The CDR3 is CASSLDHTEAFF. The DNA of the CDR3 is TGTGCCAGCAGCCTTGACCACACTGAAGCTTTCTTT.

The chain recombines TRBV6-6 with TRBJ2-5; perhaps TRBD1 as D (5 bases). V lost 5 bases and J 4 bases, leaving 14 bases between the germline ends. The CDR3 totals 14 residues. Per germline, CDR1 MNHNY and CDR2 SVGAGI (reference sequence). The CDR3 spells CASSESGKVETQYF. CDR3 DNA: TGTGCCAGCAGTGAGTCAGGGAAGGTAGAGACCCAGTACTTC.

This clonotype was counted at least ten times. This chain joins TRBV12-3 or TRBV12-4 and TRBJ2-1, with 12 bases aligning to TRBD1. The ends lost 4 bases at V and 4 bases at J; junction bases unmatched: 8. The CDR3 length is 17 residues. CDR3 protein: CASSSGDRGRKYNEQFF. CDR3 DNA: TGTGCCAGCAGTTCGGGGGACAGGGGGCGCAAATACAATGAGCAGTTCTTC.

The V gene is TRBV29-1, the J gene TRBJ1-5; D unclear. The germline V and J ends were trimmed by 6 bases and 5 bases, with 17 bases remaining between them. The CDR3 is made up of 14 amino acids. Germline CDR1 and CDR2: SQVTM and ANQGSEA. In nucleotides, the CDR3 is TGCAGCGTGAGTGGGAGAGGGCCCGATCAGCCCCAGCATTTT. Its translation: CSVSGRGPDQPQHF.

The V gene is TRBV10-1, the J gene TRBJ2-7; TRBD2 matches 9 bases. CDR1 is WNHNN, CDR2 SYGVQD, per germline (reference sequence). V was pared by 3 bases and J by 4 bases, with 13 bases of the junction left unmatched. The CDR3 has 17 residues. In DNA, the CDR3 is TGCGCCAGCAGTGATCGGACTAGCGACCCACCCTGTTACGAGCAGTACTTC. Its translation is CASSDRTSDPPCYEQYF.

This clonotype appeared once. A much larger clone is a single base away; this may be a read error. The chain links TRBV6-2 or TRBV6-3 to TRBJ2-7; D is ambiguous. The CDR3 length is 12 residues. Germline CDR1 MNHEY, CDR2 SVGEGT. The V gene lost 7 bases and the J gene lost 5 bases, with 12 bases spanning the gap. Here the CDR3 DNA reads TGTGCCAGCAACCCGGCAGATCACGAGCAGTACTTC. Protein sequence: CASNPADHEQYF.

Worth noting for this clonotype: The junction does not match germline at one end; this may be a read error. The rearrangement links TRBV20-1 to TRBJ2-7; 14 bases align to TRBD2. This CDR3 has 16 amino acids. Germline V lookup: CDR1 DFQATT, CDR2 SNEGSKA (reference sequence). CDR3 nucleotides: TGCAGTGCCCGGACTAGCGGGAGGCTAAGCTCCTACGAGCAGCACTTC. Its protein product is CSARTSGRLSSYEQHF.